Following are 14 T cell receptor beta chains from one sample sequenced in a study of T cells in Graves' hyperthyroidism and ophthalmopathy. TCR beta CDR3 regions were amplified from RNA. TCR CDR3 regions were first amplified by RT-PCR with HTBI primers. TCRdb re-analysed the multiplex PCR reads in MiXCR, keeping a single row per CDR3 protein. The sample has approximately 48,000 distinct CDR3 sequences; over 45% are singletons. Sequenced material: peripheral blood or thyroid tissue (not recorded which). Every receptor here comes from a woman aged 50 to 60 with Graves' hyperthyroidism.

This clonotype was found a few times. The chain combines TRBV7-9 with TRBJ2-5; D gene uncertain. V lost 1 base, J lost 4 bases, and 7 bases lay in between. Germline CDR1 and CDR2: SEHNR and FQNEAQ (reference sequence). This CDR3 has 13 residues. CDR3 in DNA: TGTGCCAGCAGCTTAGATCTAGGAGAGACCCAGTACTTC. Its protein product is CASSLDLGETQYF.

This clonotype is medium-sized within its sample. The rearrangement uses TRBV25-1 and TRBJ1-5, with D possibly matching TRBD1 (6 bases). Per the germline V gene, CDR1 is MGHDK and CDR2 is SYGVNS. The CDR3 spans 17 residues. Deletions cut 2 bases from V and 7 bases from J, with 21 bases between. This chain's CDR3 is CASSEKGINRVRQPQHF. The DNA for the CDR3 is TGTGCCAGCAGTGAAAAAGGAATAAACAGGGTGAGGCAGCCCCAGCATTTT.

At least ten counts were recorded for this clonotype. The DNA of the CDR3 is TGTGCCAGCAGCTTGGCGGGGGGCACCGGGGAGCTGTTTTTT. Its protein is CASSLAGGTGELFF. The V gene is TRBV7-9, the J gene TRBJ2-2, with 8 bases that match TRBD2. The germline V gene encodes CDR1 SEHNR and CDR2 FQNEAQ (reference sequence). V gave up 3 bases and J gave up 4 bases; unmatched junction bases: 1. This CDR3 comprises 14 residues. The complete variable domain, with remaining parts taken from reference TRBV7-9 and TRBJ2-2, reads DTGVSQNPRHKITKRGQNVTFRCDPISEHNRLYWYRQTLGQGPEFLTYFQNEAQLEKSRLLSDRFSAERPKGSFSTLEIQRTEQGDSAMYLCASSLAGGTGELFFGEGSRLTVL.

The genes are TRBV6-1 and TRBJ2-3, with 12 bases matching TRBD2. The junction had 10 bases not matched to a gene; V was cut back by 5 bases and J by 7 bases. CDR1 is MNHNS and CDR2 is SASEGT in the germline V gene. The CDR3 runs to 16 residues. The DNA of the CDR3 is TGTGCCAGCAGTTTATTTCCGGGACTAGCGGGTAATACGCAGTATTTT. Residues: CASSLFPGLAGNTQYF.

This clonotype was observed a few times. This chain connects TRBV7-2 to TRBJ2-5; D is tentatively TRBD1 or TRBD2 (5 bases each). Between the trimmed V and J ends, which lost 5 bases and 7 bases, there was a span of 20 bases. The CDR3 spans 15 residues. Germline loops: CDR1 SGHTA, CDR2 FQGNSA. The CDR3 region has the DNA TGTGCCAGCAGCCCCGTCCCCACCGGGGACGTGACCCAGTACTTC. It codes for CASSPVPTGDVTQYF. Full variable domain (missing parts from reference TRBV7-2 and TRBJ2-5): GAGVSQSPSNKVTEKGKDVELRCDPISGHTALYWYRQSLGQGLEFLIYFQGNSAPDKSGLPSDRFSAERTGGSVSTLTIQRTQQEDSAVYLCASSPVPTGDVTQYFGPGTRLLVL.

This clonotype came up many times. The gene calls are TRBV3-1 and TRBJ1-1; possible D gene TRBD1, 6 bases. CDR3 length: 16 residues. V dropped 1 base and J dropped 1 base, with 13 bases sitting between them. Germline V lookup: CDR1 LGHDT, CDR2 YNNKEL (reference sequence). The CDR3, as DNA: TGTGCCAGCAGCCAAGTTGGGGCCAGGGGGAACACTGAAGCTTTCTTT. This translates into CASSQVGARGNTEAFF.

This clonotype was detected ten times or more. The chain employs TRBV29-1 and TRBJ1-2; TRBD1 matches at 7 bases. This CDR3 is built from 15 residues. Germline-derived CDR1 and CDR2 are SQVTM and ANQGSEA. Trimming took 3 bases from V and 5 from J; bases not matched to a gene: 12. CDR3 sequence reads: CSVDCPPGQCYGYTF. The DNA for the CDR3 is TGCAGCGTTGATTGTCCCCCGGGACAGTGTTATGGCTACACCTTC.

This chain uses TRBV6-5 with TRBJ1-5, with 7 positions matching TRBD1. There are 16 residues in the CDR3. The germline CDR1 and CDR2 sequences are MNHEY and SVGAGI. V dropped 5 bases and J dropped 5; count of bases not matched to a gene: 12. CDR3 in amino acids: CASSNFKGGADQPQHF. CDR3 nucleotides: TGTGCCAGCAGTAATTTTAAAGGGGGCGCGGATCAGCCCCAGCATTTT.

Notes on this clonotype: One end of the junction does not line up with germline, which may come from a read error. V and J are TRBV10-3 and TRBJ2-7; TRBD2 matches 9 bases. Germline CDR1 ENHRY, CDR2 SYGVKD. The CDR3 has 15 amino acids. The CDR3 nucleotides are TGTGCCATCAGTTGGGGACTAGCTGGAACCGGGGAGCTGTACTTC. Its translation is CAISWGLAGTGELYF.

In this sample, this clonotype turned up many times. A much larger clone differs by one base, so this may be a read error. The chain recombines TRBV20-1 with TRBJ1-6, with D hard to call. The ends were cut back, 6 bases at V and 5 bases at J, with 11 bases in the middle. Per germline, CDR1 DFQATT and CDR2 SNEGSKA (reference sequence). The CDR3 contains 13 residues. CDR3 residues: CSARTSDNSPLHF. DNA of the CDR3: TGCAGTGCCCGGACCTCAGATAATTCACCCCTCCACTTT.

Ten or more counts support this clonotype. This sequence joins TRBV14 and TRBJ1-3, with D perhaps matching TRBD1 (5 bases). The ends were cut back, 2 bases at V and 0 bases at J, with 17 bases in the middle. In germline, CDR1 is SGHDN, CDR2 FVKESK. The CDR3 consists of 18 residues. CDR3 nucleotides: TGTGCCAGCAGCCAAAGCCTGCGAGGGACCCTCTCTGGAAACACCATATATTTT. Translating it yields CASSQSLRGTLSGNTIYF.

This clonotype was seen more than once but under ten times. The chain recombines TRBV6-1 with TRBJ2-2; 11 nucleotides line up with TRBD2. Looked up from germline, CDR1 is MNHNS and CDR2 is SASEGT. The CDR3 has 15 residues. Trimming at V came to 7 bases and at J to 4 bases, leaving 5 bases not matched to a gene. CDR3 region: CASKTSGAGTGELFF. The CDR3 DNA follows: TGTGCCAGCAAGACTAGCGGGGCGGGCACCGGGGAGCTGTTTTTT.

This clonotype was counted ten times or more. The rearrangement links TRBV28 to TRBJ1-4; 7 bases align to TRBD1. Trimming at V came to 5 bases and at J to 6 bases, leaving 9 bases not matched to a gene. CDR3 size: 15 residues. Germline V lookup: CDR1 MDHEN, CDR2 SYDVKM. CDR3 nucleotides: TGTGCCAGCAGTATCCAGGGGGGGGGATATGAAAAACTGTTTTTT. Translation gives CASSIQGGGYEKLFF. The entire variable domain, with the rest obtained from reference TRBV28 and TRBJ1-4, is as follows: DVKVTQSSRYLVKRTGEKVFLECVQDMDHENMFWYRQDPGLGLRLIYFSYDVKMKEKGDIPEGYSVSREKKERFSLILESASTNQTSMYLCASSIQGGGYEKLFFGSGTQLSVL.

The genes are TRBV7-2 and TRBJ2-7, with TRBD1 matching 8 bases. The germline CDR1 and CDR2 sequences are SGHTA and FQGNSA. Trimming cost V 3 bases and J 4 bases; bases outside gene matches: 5. The CDR3 is 14 amino acids. CDR3 sequence: CASSFPGQVYEQYF. CDR3 sequence (DNA): TGTGCCAGCAGCTTTCCGGGACAGGTTTACGAGCAGTACTTC.